These 21 T cell receptor beta chains came from one sample sequenced in a study of response to subunit inactivated influenza vaccine. TCRdb re-called the RT-PCR reads through MiXCR, storing one row per CDR3 protein. The sample includes 400,000 to 650,000 distinct CDR3 sequences, around 7.7% of them seen just once. The sample here was PBMCs from blood, taken around 2 years after vaccination. The receptor source for this set is a man aged 50-75 years who received an inactivated influenza vaccine.

This clonotype was observed a few times. The CDR3 reads CASSIFTSGVGNEQFF. Written as DNA, the CDR3 is TGTGCCAGCAGCATATTTACTAGCGGCGTGGGGAATGAGCAGTTCTTC. This chain links TRBV7-2 with TRBJ2-1; 8 bases line up with TRBD2. CDR3 size: 16 residues. V lost 5 bases and J lost 7; bases outside the gene matches: 13. Germline loops: CDR1 SGHTA, CDR2 FQGNSA.

The rearrangement links TRBV6-2 or TRBV6-3 to TRBJ2-6, with 7 bases that match TRBD1. The CDR3 extends over 15 amino acids. V lost 4 bases and J lost 5; bases outside the gene matches: 5. The germline CDR1 and CDR2 sequences are MNHEY and SVGEGT. The CDR3 bases are TGTGCCAGCAGTTGGGGACAGTTCTGGGCCAACGTCCTGACTTTC. Protein product: CASSWGQFWANVLTF.

The chain has TRBV12-3 or TRBV12-4 and TRBJ2-4; possibly TRBD1 or TRBD2 for D (5 bases each). Deletions cut 2 bases from V and 6 bases from J, with 11 bases between. CDR3 length equals 14 residues. The CDR3 protein is CASSLSGGRNIQYF. In DNA form, the CDR3 reads TGTGCCAGCAGTTTAAGTGGGGGTAGAAACATTCAGTACTTC.

J is TRBJ2-7 and V is TRBV4-2; a possible D gene is TRBD2 (6 bases). The CDR3 is 15 amino acids. V shed 1 base and J shed 3 bases, with 13 bases lying between them. Germline assignment: CDR1 LGHNA and CDR2 YNFKEQ. CDR3 sequence (DNA): TGTGCCAGCAGCCAAGTTGCGGGGCTCAACTACGAGCAGTACTTC. It codes for CASSQVAGLNYEQYF.

This clonotype was found many times. The chain employs TRBV6-2 or TRBV6-3 and TRBJ2-7, with 9 bases matching TRBD1. Looked up from germline, CDR1 is MNHEY and CDR2 is SVGEGT. The CDR3 has 14 amino acids. With 5 bases clipped from V and 6 bases from J, the junction kept 8 bases outside the gene matches. CDR3 in DNA: TGTGCCAGCAGTGTGGGACAGGGAGATTTCGAGCAGTACTTC. It specifies CASSVGQGDFEQYF.

This clonotype turned up a few times. V usage is TRBV15 and J usage is TRBJ2-7, with D perhaps being TRBD1 or TRBD2 (5 bases each). V gave up 8 bases and J gave up 0 bases, with 17 bases separating them. The CDR3 length is 15 residues. Germline-derived CDR1 and CDR2 are LNHNV and YYDKDF (reference sequence). The CDR3 DNA is TGTGCCACCGCACCATCGGGACGAAGCTCCTACGAGCAGTACTTC. Protein product: CATAPSGRSSYEQYF.

A few counts support this clonotype. J is TRBJ2-3 and V is TRBV4-3; tentatively, D is TRBD2 (5 bases). The CDR3 totals 15 residues. Trimming removed 6 bases from V and 0 bases from J, with 13 bases in between. CDR1 is LGHNA and CDR2 is YSLEER in the germline V gene. In nucleotides, the CDR3 is TGCGCCAGCAGTCGAGACTGGACTAGCACAGATACGCAGTATTTT. Translated: CASSRDWTSTDTQYF.

This clonotype has a handful of counts. The V and J genes are TRBV3-1 and TRBJ1-6, with D perhaps TRBD1 (6 bases). The CDR3 has 15 residues. The germline gives CDR1 LGHDT, CDR2 YNNKEL (reference sequence). Trimming shortened V by 3 bases and J by 9 bases, and 15 bases separated the two germline ends. The CDR3 loop reads CASSHLGGMRSPLHF. The CDR3 DNA is TGTGCCAGCAGCCACCTAGGGGGTATGCGTTCACCCCTCCACTTT.

This chain's CDR3 is CAISGGAEANYGYTF. The CDR3 bases are TGTGCCATCAGTGGGGGGGCCGAAGCTAACTATGGCTACACCTTC. The genes are TRBV10-3 and TRBJ1-2; TRBD1 might be the D (6 bases). V was cut by 4 bases and J by 0 bases, with 12 bases left in between. Per the germline V gene, CDR1 is ENHRY and CDR2 is SYGVKD. The CDR3 sequence is 15 residues long.

V gene TRBV12-3 or TRBV12-4 combines with J gene TRBJ1-2; TRBD1 might be the D (6 bases). V lost 8 bases to trimming and J lost 4 bases, with 14 bases between them. The CDR3 sequence is 13 residues long. The CDR3 DNA follows: TGTGCCAGCTCAGGGGTGAAAGGCTATGGCTACACCTTC. Protein: CASSGVKGYGYTF.

This clonotype showed up many times. The CDR3 region is CASSQRQGYEQYF. In DNA, the CDR3 is TGTGCCAGCAGCCAAAGACAGGGCTACGAGCAGTACTTC. The chain carries TRBV7-2 and TRBJ2-7; TRBD1 matches 7 bases. V lost 5 bases to trimming and J lost 3 bases; unmatched junction nucleotides: 4. CDR1 SGHTA and CDR2 FQGNSA come from the germline V gene. CDR3 size: 13 residues.

This clonotype was recorded a few times. The chain couples TRBV27 to TRBJ2-3; D unresolved. V lost 5 bases to trimming and J lost 1 base, with 10 bases between them. The CDR3 consists of 14 residues. The germline gives CDR1 MNHEY, CDR2 SMNVEV (reference sequence). The CDR3 spells CASSELGRTDTQYF. CDR3 nucleotide sequence: TGTGCCAGCAGTGAACTCGGACGCACAGATACGCAGTATTTT.

This clonotype was seen a few times. This sequence joins TRBV5-1 and TRBJ2-1; TRBD2 is a possible D gene (5 bases). The V end was cut by 0 bases, the J end by 7 bases, with 20 bases between. This CDR3 comprises 17 residues. Germline V gives CDR1 SGHRS, CDR2 YFSETQ. CDR3: CASSLELDSLGGNEQFF. CDR3 nucleotide sequence: TGCGCCAGCAGCTTGGAGTTGGACTCACTCGGTGGGAATGAGCAGTTCTTC. Combining the CDR3 with reference TRBV5-1 and TRBJ2-1 gives the whole variable domain KAGVTQTPRYLIKTRGQQVTLSCSPISGHRSVSWYQQTPGQGLQFLFEYFSETQRNKGNFPGRFSGRQFSNSRSEMNVSTLELGDSALYLCASSLELDSLGGNEQFFGPGTRLTVL.

This clonotype was seen at least ten times. This chain connects TRBV20-1 to TRBJ2-7, with 7 bases identical to TRBD1. The trim removed 3 bases at V and 6 bases at J, leaving 14 bases unmatched. From germline, CDR1 is DFQATT and CDR2 SNEGSKA (reference sequence). The CDR3 has 15 residues. CDR3 amino acids: CSARTGNNLRVEQYF. Written as DNA, the CDR3 is TGCAGTGCTAGGACAGGGAATAACCTCAGAGTCGAGCAGTACTTC.

This clonotype was seen at least ten times. This chain joins TRBV4-3 and TRBJ1-6; D is undetermined. The V gene's germline CDR1 is LGHNA and CDR2 YSLEER. The CDR3 extends over 14 amino acids. V was shortened by 0 bases and J by 4 bases, with 4 bases between the two germline ends. CDR3 loop: CASSQDSYNSPLHF. Written as DNA, the CDR3 is TGCGCCAGCAGCCAAGACAGTTATAATTCACCCCTCCACTTT.

This clonotype was detected many times. The V and J genes are TRBV6-2 or TRBV6-3 and TRBJ1-1; D may be TRBD1 (5 bases). The V end lost 2 bases, the J end lost 7 bases, and 8 bases lay between the germline ends. Germline V gene lookup returns CDR1 MNHEY and CDR2 SVGEGT. The CDR3 is 12 residues long. The DNA of the CDR3 is TGTGCCAGCAGTTACACGGGACTTGAAGCTTTCTTT. This translates into CASSYTGLEAFF.

This clonotype was observed at least ten times. This chain connects TRBV6-5 to TRBJ1-2; a possible D gene is TRBD1 (6 bases). Germline V gene lookup returns CDR1 MNHEY and CDR2 SVGAGI. The germline V and J ends were trimmed by 0 bases and 3 bases, with 8 bases remaining between them. The length of the CDR3 is 14 residues. The CDR3 spells CASSYSGHYYGYTF. The CDR3 coding sequence is TGTGCCAGCAGTTACTCGGGACATTACTATGGCTACACCTTC.

This clonotype has at least ten counts. At one end the junction does not follow the germline gene, possibly because of a read error. This chain uses TRBV5-1 with TRBJ1-1; weak D call: TRBD1 (6 bases). This CDR3 spans 12 amino acids. Germline V gene data show CDR1 as SGHRS and CDR2 as YFSETQ. The CDR3 DNA reads as TGTGCCAGCTCCTTAACAGGGACTGAAGCTTTCTTT. This translates into CASSLTGTEAFF.

This clonotype appeared a few times. The chain couples TRBV15 to TRBJ2-7, with TRBD1 matching 9 bases. J gave up 2 bases and V 3 bases, and 2 bases lay outside the gene matches. Per germline, CDR1 LNHNV and CDR2 YYDKDF (reference sequence). The CDR3 loop spans 14 amino acids. CDR3 residues: CATSRDRGTYEQYF. The CDR3 DNA is TGTGCCACCAGCAGGGACAGGGGAACCTACGAGCAGTACTTC.

This clonotype was seen more than once but under ten times. The CDR3 loop is CSVAGLRNTGELFF. DNA for the CDR3: TGCAGCGTTGCAGGATTACGGAACACCGGGGAGCTGTTTTTT. V and J are TRBV29-1 and TRBJ2-2; unclear D gene. V lost 4 bases and J 1 base, leaving 10 bases between the germline ends. Germline CDR1 is SQVTM and CDR2 is ANQGSEA. CDR3 length equals 14 residues.

Concerning this clonotype: This may be a read error, as it is one base from a much larger clone. This rearrangement joins TRBV7-8 to TRBJ1-3, with D possibly being TRBD1 (6 bases). In germline, CDR1 is SGHVS, CDR2 FQNEAQ. The CDR3 has 15 residues. The CDR3 sequence: CASSWGQNSENTIYF. In DNA, the CDR3 is TGTGCCAGCAGCTGGGGACAAAACTCTGAAAACACCATATATTTT. The full variable domain, completed using reference TRBV7-8 and TRBJ1-3, is GAGVSQSPRYKVAKRGQDVALRCDPISGHVSLFWYQQALGQGPEFLTYFQNEAQLDKSGLPSDRFFAERPEGSVSTLKIQRTQQEDSAVYLCASSWGQNSENTIYFGEGSWLTVV.